A selection of T cell receptor beta chains follows, all from one sample in a study of shared clonotypes between healthy human individuals. TCRdb's copy holds only in-frame clones and misses some; the assay was immunoSEQ multiplex PCR. The sample holds about 600,000 clones, roughly 97% seen once. The material sequenced was naive CD4+ T cells sorted from blood. The receptors were gathered from a woman aged 25 to 39 in good health. The CDR3 runs from the conserved cysteine through the conserved F or W. A D gene is named only where the DNA matches it firmly. Only some rows state a clone size, as once, few, many or a class for expanded clones.

NA	NA	TRBV6-5	TRBJ1-1	TGTGCCAGCAGTTACAAACGGTCGGGTGGAACTGAAGCTTTCTTT	CASSYKRSGGTEAFF
NA	NA	TRBV6-5	TRBJ1-3	TGTGCCAGCAAAGCGGACTCTGGAAACACCATATATTTT	CASKADSGNTIYF
TRBD2	NA	TRBV28	TRBJ2-1	TGTGCCAGCAGAAGGGACTATGGCTCCTACAATGAGCAGTTCTTC	CASRRDYGSYNEQFF
NA	once	TRBV7-3	TRBJ1-1	TGTGCCAGCAAAAACAGGGTAGGGACTGAAGCTTTCTTT	CASKNRVGTEAFF
NA	NA	TRBV15	TRBJ1-5	TGTGCCACCAGCAGAGGGGGGGTTGAAAGCAATCAGCCCCAGCATTTT	CATSRGGVESNQPQHF
NA	NA	TRBV19	TRBJ1-6	TGTGCCAGTAGTATAGGAGGGAACTTGAATTCACCCCTCCACTTT	CASSIGGNLNSPLHF
TRBD2	NA	TRBV10-3	TRBJ2-3	TGTGCCATCAGTGAGTCCCCGGGTCTAGCGGGGACAGATACGCAGTATTTT	CAISESPGLAGTDTQYF
NA	NA	TRBV5-6	TRBJ2-7	TGTGCCAGCAGCAGACGACAGGTTGACGTCTACGAGCAGTACTTC	CASSRRQVDVYEQYF
NA	NA	TRBV9	TRBJ2-2	TGTGCCAGCAGCGGCACAATCGGGCCCAGGGAGCTGTTTTTT	CASSGTIGPRELFF
NA	NA	TRBV2	TRBJ2-5	TGTGCCAGCAGCCAAGAAGAGACCCAGTACTTC	CASSQEETQYF
NA	NA	TRBV2	TRBJ2-7	TGTGCCAGCAGTGAAGCCCTCTCGCGCGCCCACGGCTACGAGCAGTACTTC	CASSEALSRAHGYEQYF
NA	NA	TRBV28	TRBJ2-5	TGTGCCAGCAGTGACCCCCGGGAGACCCAGTACTTC	CASSDPRETQYF
TRBD2	NA	TRBV19	TRBJ2-1	TGTGCCAGTAGTATGGGAAGCGGGAGCTATGAGCAGTTCTTC	CASSMGSGSYEQFF
TRBD2	once	TRBV5-8	TRBJ2-1	TGTGCCAGCAGCTTGGAATGGGGCAGGGAGCCCCTAGCGGGGAGGTATGAGCAGTTCTTC	CASSLEWGREPLAGRYEQFF
NA	once	TRBV6-5	TRBJ1-2	TGTGCCAGCAGTTTCCCGGGGGGACGGAACACCTTC	CASSFPGGRNTF
TRBD2	NA	TRBV7-2	TRBJ2-5	TGTGCCAGCAGCCCGTCCGGGACTAGCGTTGAGACCCAGTACTTC	CASSPSGTSVETQYF
NA	NA	TRBV5-4	TRBJ2-7	TGTGCCAGCAGCCAGCTGGCTTTGCCGGGTGACGAGCAGTACTTC	CASSQLALPGDEQYF
TRBD1	NA	TRBV7-3	TRBJ2-5	TGTGCCAGCAGCTCGACAGGGCCTCCACAAGAGACCCAGTACTTC	CASSSTGPPQETQYF
NA	NA	TRBV29-1	TRBJ1-2	TGCAGCGTTGGGGAGGGGCTCGGGGACTATGGCTACACCTTC	CSVGEGLGDYGYTF
NA	NA	TRBV6-5	TRBJ1-2	TGTGCCAGCAGTTACAGAGAGGGCGAAGGCTACACCTTC	CASSYREGEGYTF
NA	NA	TRBV7-9	TRBJ2-7	TGTGCCAGCAGCCTAGGTGTCATGAGTAGCGCTCTCTCCTACGAGCAGTACTTC	CASSLGVMSSALSYEQYF
NA	NA	TRBV18	TRBJ1-1	TGTGCCAGCTCACCAATCGAGGACTGGGGCTCTGAAGCTTTCTTT	CASSPIEDWGSEAFF
TRBD2	NA	TRBV4-1	TRBJ2-3	TGCGCCAGCAGCCTCGTCGGGCGGGAGAGGTTTGTTGATACGCAGTATTTT	CASSLVGRERFVDTQYF
TRBD1	NA	TRBV2	TRBJ2-2	TGTGCCAGCAGGGCCAGGACAGGGGGCCTCGCCACCGGGGAGCTGTTTTTT	CASRARTGGLATGELFF
TRBD1	NA	TRBV28	TRBJ2-2	TGTGCCAGCAGTGGGACAGGGGGCTTGGCCGGGGAGCTGTTTTTT	CASSGTGGLAGELFF
TRBD1	NA	TRBV19	TRBJ2-7	TGTGCCAGTAGTATCGGAGGGACAGGGGATAGAGGAGAGCAGTACTTC	CASSIGGTGDRGEQYF
NA	NA	TRBV7-2	TRBJ2-7	TGTGCCAGCAGCTATCGATATCCTAACGAGCAGTACTTC	CASSYRYPNEQYF
NA	NA	TRBV9	TRBJ2-2	TGTGCCAGCAGCGTATTAGCGCCGAGCGTTTTCTCCGGGGAGCTGTTTTTT	CASSVLAPSVFSGELFF
NA	NA	TRBV6-1	TRBJ1-2	TGTGCCAGCAGTGAAGCTGGGGGATTTAACTATGGCTACACCTTC	CASSEAGGFNYGYTF
NA	few	TRBV5-3	TRBJ2-1	TGTGCCAGAAGCCTGGAGGTAGCCGGAGAGCAGTTCTTC	CARSLEVAGEQFF
NA	NA	TRBV19	TRBJ2-6	TGTGCCAGTGGGAGGACAGTTGCATCTGGGGCCAACGTCCTGACTTTC	CASGRTVASGANVLTF
NA	NA	TRBV18	TRBJ2-7	TGTGCCAGCTCACCAAAATGGACGGCTTCCTACGAGCAGTACTTC	CASSPKWTASYEQYF
TRBD2	NA	TRBV4-2	TRBJ2-1	TGTGCCAGCAGCCAAGAGCCTAGCGGGAGCCGCTACAATGAGCAGTTCTTC	CASSQEPSGSRYNEQFF
NA	once	TRBV5-1	TRBJ2-7	TGCGCCAGCAGCGAGGAGGACGCAACTATCTCCTACGAGCAGTACTTC	CASSEEDATISYEQYF